These 11 T cell receptor beta chains share one sample of origin, sequenced in a study of blood T cells in healthy people across ages. With a J-beta primer mix and a sample-barcoded 5' primer, a second PCR ran about 7 to 12 cycles. TCRdb re-analysed the 5' RACE reads in MiXCR, keeping a single row per CDR3 protein. This table has roughly 1,500,000 distinct CDR3 sequences, around 42% appearing once. Sequencing was done on a sample of blood. The receptors stem from a woman aged 18-30 years in good health.

In regard to this clonotype: This may be a read error, as it is one base from a much larger clone. The rearrangement joins TRBV28 to TRBJ2-5; 12 nucleotides agree with TRBD1. Germline V CDR1 and CDR2: MDHEN, SYDVKM. V shed 5 bases and J 11 bases; nucleotides not matched to a gene: 15. The CDR3 consists of 16 residues. This CDR3 is CASSTTGTGGIDEQYF. In DNA, the CDR3 is TGTGCCAGCAGTACAACTGGGACAGGGGGCATCGATGAGCAGTACTTC.

This clonotype was counted between two and nine times. The chain recombines TRBV15 with TRBJ2-1; 9 bases are a match to TRBD2. The CDR3 is 13 residues long. Germline trimming cut 6 bases from V and 5 bases from J; bases unmatched to any gene: 2. Germline V gene lookup returns CDR1 LNHNV and CDR2 YYDKDF (reference sequence). The CDR3 here is CATSSGGNNEQFF. The CDR3 DNA is TGTGCCACCAGTAGCGGGGGAAACAATGAGCAGTTCTTC. Supplemented by reference TRBV15 and TRBJ2-1, the full variable domain reads DAMVIQNPRYQVTQFGKPVTLSCSQTLNHNVMYWYQQKSSQAPKLLFHYYDKDFNNEADTPDNFQSRRPNTSFCFLDIRSPGLGDTAMYLCATSSGGNNEQFFGPGTRLTVL.

This chain links TRBV20-1 with TRBJ2-7, with D possibly TRBD1 on 6 matching bases. The CDR3 is made up of 13 amino acids. V was shortened by 5 bases and J by 3 bases, with 14 bases between the two germline ends. Germline V CDR1 and CDR2: DFQATT, SNEGSKA (reference sequence). The CDR3 region is CSAPPGQNYEQYF. The DNA of the CDR3 is TGCAGTGCTCCCCCGGGACAAAACTACGAGCAGTACTTC.

This rearrangement joins TRBV5-1 to TRBJ2-5, with TRBD1 matching 11 bases. CDR3 length: 15 residues. Germline CDR1 and CDR2: SGHRS and YFSETQ. Trimming took 9 bases from V and 3 from J; bases not matched to a gene: 10. The CDR3 sequence is CATSLGTGGKETQYF. The CDR3 bases are TGCGCCACCAGTCTAGGGACAGGGGGAAAAGAGACCCAGTACTTC.

V is TRBV2 and J is TRBJ2-7, with a tentative D call TRBD2 (5 bases). The CDR3 has 13 residues. V shed 3 bases and J shed 5 bases, with 11 bases lying between them. The germline V gene encodes CDR1 SNHLY and CDR2 FYNNEI. The CDR3 DNA follows: TGTGCCAGCAGTGACGGCAGGAGGAACGAGCAGTACTTC. This gives the protein CASSDGRRNEQYF.

This chain uses TRBV20-1 with TRBJ1-2, with D possibly TRBD1 on 6 matching bases. V dropped 5 bases and J dropped 5 bases, with 12 bases sitting between them. From germline, CDR1 is DFQATT and CDR2 SNEGSKA (reference sequence). The CDR3 consists of 12 residues. The CDR3 sequence: CSAPLGGYGYTF. The CDR3 DNA reads TGCAGTGCTCCTCTAGGGGGGTATGGCTACACCTTC.

This clonotype was picked up a small number of times. The chain recombines TRBV5-1 with TRBJ2-5; 14 bases line up with TRBD2. This CDR3 is built from 15 residues. V lost 5 bases, J lost 5 bases, and 5 bases stayed unmatched. In germline, CDR1 is SGHRS, CDR2 YFSETQ. This chain's CDR3 is CASRERTSGGETQYF. CDR3 sequence (DNA): TGCGCCAGCAGAGAGAGGACTAGCGGGGGGGAGACCCAGTACTTC.

The CDR3 sequence is CASSESPWQGAGNTEAFF. The CDR3 DNA is TGTGCCAGCAGTGAATCCCCCTGGCAGGGGGCAGGGAACACTGAAGCTTTCTTT. The chain uses TRBV2 and TRBJ1-1; 8 bases match TRBD1. From germline, CDR1 is SNHLY and CDR2 FYNNEI. CDR3 size: 18 residues. V gave up 2 bases and J gave up 1 base; unmatched junction bases: 12.

As regards this clonotype: The junction and the germline gene differ at one end; a read error may be behind it. CDR3 in amino acids: CANSLDVRIQYF. Written as DNA, the CDR3 is TGTGCCAACAGCTTAGATGTCCGGATTCAGTACTTC. The rearrangement joins TRBV7-8 to TRBJ2-4, with D unclear. CDR3 size: 12 residues. CDR1 and CDR2 from the germline V gene are SGHVS and FQNEAQ. The full variable domain, completed using reference TRBV7-8 and TRBJ2-4, is GAGVSQSPRYKVAKRGQDVALRCDPISGHVSLFWYQQALGQGPEFLTYFQNEAQLDKSGLPSDRFFAERPEGSVSTLKIQRTQQEDSAVYLCANSLDVRIQYFGAGTRLSVL.

This chain links TRBV7-6 with TRBJ1-4; weak D call: TRBD1 (5 bases). Trimming removed 0 bases at V and 5 bases at J, with 13 bases between. CDR1 and CDR2 (germline): SGHVS, FNYEAQ. This CDR3 spans 16 amino acids. The CDR3 protein is CASSLALGGMNEKLFF. The CDR3 bases are TGTGCCAGCAGCTTAGCTCTGGGGGGTATGAATGAAAAACTGTTTTTT.

This chain uses TRBV12-3 or TRBV12-4 with TRBJ1-1; D gene unclear. V shed 1 base and J shed 7 bases, with 10 bases lying between them. CDR3 length: 13 amino acids. CDR3 loop: CASSLVAGNEAFF. As DNA, the CDR3 is TGTGCCAGCAGTTTAGTAGCGGGGAATGAAGCTTTCTTT.